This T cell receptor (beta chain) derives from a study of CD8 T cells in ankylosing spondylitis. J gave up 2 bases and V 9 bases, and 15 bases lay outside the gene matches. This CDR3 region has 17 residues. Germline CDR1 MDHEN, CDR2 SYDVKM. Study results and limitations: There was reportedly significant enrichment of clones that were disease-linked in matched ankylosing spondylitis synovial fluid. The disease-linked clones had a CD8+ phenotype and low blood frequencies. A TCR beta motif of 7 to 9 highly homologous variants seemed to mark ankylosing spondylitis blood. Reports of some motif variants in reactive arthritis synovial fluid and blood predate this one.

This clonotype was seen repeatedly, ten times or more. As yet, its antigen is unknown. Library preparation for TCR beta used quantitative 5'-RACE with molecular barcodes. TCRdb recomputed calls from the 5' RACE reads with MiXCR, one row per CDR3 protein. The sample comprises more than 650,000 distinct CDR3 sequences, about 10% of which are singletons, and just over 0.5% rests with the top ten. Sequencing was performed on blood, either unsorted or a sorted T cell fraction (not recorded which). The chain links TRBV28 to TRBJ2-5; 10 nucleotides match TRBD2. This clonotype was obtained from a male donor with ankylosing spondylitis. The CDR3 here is CARGELAGSGAQETQYF. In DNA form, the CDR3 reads TGTGCCAGGGGGGAACTAGCGGGAAGCGGGGCACAAGAGACCCAGTACTTC.